This is a list of T cell receptor beta chains from one sample in a study of shared clonotypes between healthy human individuals. The protocol was immunoSEQ multiplex PCR, while the TCRdb copy is restricted to in-frame clones and leaves out a portion. The data contain some 2.3 million clones, over 85% of them singletons. The sequencing sample was made of naive CD4+ T cells from PBMCs. These receptors all stem from a man in his late teens or twenties in good health. Some clones in this sample may be carry-over from other donors' samples. The CDR3 runs from the conserved cysteine through the conserved F or W. The D gene is left open where the match is weak. A clone size is listed for some rows: how often the clone was seen (once, few, many), or a class if it is expanded.

.,TRBJ2-5,TRBV19,.,TGTGCCAGTAGTACGCAGGGGATACAAGAGACCCAGTACTTC,CASSTQGIQETQYF
.,TRBJ2-5,TRBV7-3,.,TGTGCCAGCAGCTTAAGGTACCAAGAGACCCAGTACTTC,CASSLRYQETQYF
.,TRBJ1-1,TRBV28,.,TGTGCCAGCAGCTTAACAGGGCCAACCCTTGAAGCTTTCTTT,CASSLTGPTLEAFF
TRBD1,TRBJ2-3,TRBV10-3,.,TGTGCCATCGGGGACAGGTTGGACACAGATACGCAGTATTTT,CAIGDRLDTDTQYF
.,TRBJ2-7,TRBV28,once,TGTGCCAGCAGCCCTTATAGGACCCGGGGGGAGCAGTACTTC,CASSPYRTRGEQYF
TRBD1,TRBJ1-2,TRBV11-1,few,TGTGCCAGCAGCCTTACCTTTGGACAGGCAGGTGGCTACACCTTC,CASSLTFGQAGGYTF
.,TRBJ2-5,TRBV7-2,once,TGTGCCAGCAGCTTAGGGGCAGAAGAGACCCAGTACTTC,CASSLGAEETQYF
.,TRBJ1-4,TRBV2,.,TGTGCCAGCAGCCAAAGGAGTAGGACAACTAATGAAAAACTGTTTTTT,CASSQRSRTTNEKLFF
.,TRBJ2-7,TRBV5-1,.,TGCGCCAGCAGCTTCTTAGCTCTAGGGTACGAGCAGTACTTC,CASSFLALGYEQYF
.,TRBJ2-1,TRBV5-5,.,TGTGCCAGCAGCTTCTCGGCAAGGGAGCAGTTCTTC,CASSFSAREQFF
.,TRBJ2-7,TRBV27,.,TGTGCCAGCAGTTTATCGATCGCCAGGGTGGCCTACGAGCAGTACTTC,CASSLSIARVAYEQYF
.,TRBJ2-7,TRBV2,.,TGTGCCAGCAGCTTGCGGACAGCCCTCTACGAGCAGTACTTC,CASSLRTALYEQYF
.,TRBJ2-7,TRBV6-1,.,TGTGCCAGCAGTTCGAGGGCGGCATCCTACGAGCAGTACTTC,CASSSRAASYEQYF
.,TRBJ1-3,TRBV4-3,.,TGCGCCAGCAGCCAAAAGGGCGCCGCCATATATTTT,CASSQKGAAIYF
.,TRBJ2-5,TRBV11-2,.,TGTGCCAGCAGCTCCTTCGGAGACACAAAAGAGACCCAGTACTTC,CASSSFGDTKETQYF
.,TRBJ1-3,TRBV28,.,TGTGCCAGCAGCTTTGGAAACACCATATATTTT,CASSFGNTIYF
TRBD2,TRBJ2-1,TRBV11-2,.,TGTGCCAGCAGCTCAGGACTAGCGGGAGTAGGTGAGCAATTCTTC,CASSSGLAGVGEQFF
.,TRBJ1-2,TRBV28,once,TGTGCCAGCAGACGGGACGGTTTATATGGCTACACCTTC,CASRRDGLYGYTF
TRBD1,TRBJ2-4,TRBV28,.,TGTGCCAGCAATCGAATCGGGACAGGGGAGAAAAACATTCAGTACTTC,CASNRIGTGEKNIQYF
.,TRBJ2-7,TRBV13,.,TGTGCCAGCAGCTTGGGGCGGGATAACTACGAGCAGTACTTC,CASSLGRDNYEQYF
TRBD2,TRBJ2-1,TRBV18,.,TGTGCCAGCTCAATAGCGGGAGTAGGAAATGAGCAGTTCTTC,CASSIAGVGNEQFF
.,TRBJ1-3,TRBV28,.,TGTGCCAGCAGTTTATTTAGGCCAGCGGGAGACACCATATATTTT,CASSLFRPAGDTIYF
.,TRBJ1-3,TRBV27,once,TGTGCCAGCAAAACTAGACGGGACTCTGGAAACACCATATATTTT,CASKTRRDSGNTIYF
.,TRBJ1-2,TRBV19,once,TGTGCCAGCCGCTTTCCTTACGGGGTTACTGGAGGCTATGGCTACACCTTC,CASRFPYGVTGGYGYTF
TRBD2,TRBJ2-1,TRBV7-3,.,TGTGCCAGCAGCCACCGGCCTAGCGGATACAATGAGCAGTTCTTC,CASSHRPSGYNEQFF
.,TRBJ2-7,TRBV10-2,.,TGCGCCAGCAGGGGAGGCCAGGGATCATCCTACGAGCAGTACTTC,CASRGGQGSSYEQYF
.,TRBJ1-3,TRBV2,.,TGTGCCAGCTCACAGGAATCTGGAAACACCATATATTTT,CASSQESGNTIYF
TRBD1,TRBJ1-2,TRBV10-3,.,TGTGCCATCAGGGGGGGGACAGGCGAAGGCTACACCTTC,CAIRGGTGEGYTF
.,TRBJ2-3,TRBV28,.,TGTGCCAGCAGTCCTCCCGGGGCAGGGGTGAGGACAGATACGCAGTATTTT,CASSPPGAGVRTDTQYF
.,TRBJ2-1,TRBV18,.,TGTGCCAGCTCACCACCGGCCCCGAGGAATGAGCAGTTCTTC,CASSPPAPRNEQFF
TRBD1,TRBJ1-2,TRBV5-4,.,TGTGCCAGCAGCAGGGACATAGGACAGGCTCACTATGGCTACACCTTC,CASSRDIGQAHYGYTF
TRBD1,TRBJ1-3,TRBV29-1,.,TGCAGCGTTAACAGGGGTACTGGAAACACCATATATTTT,CSVNRGTGNTIYF
.,TRBJ2-7,TRBV28,.,TGTGCCAGCAGCCCTCGGCAATATTCCTACGAGCAGTACTTC,CASSPRQYSYEQYF
TRBD2,TRBJ2-1,TRBV11-2,.,TGTGCCAGCGTGAGGGGGAGTCCGGGACTAGCGGGAGAGGGGCAGTTCTTC,CASVRGSPGLAGEGQFF
TRBD1,TRBJ2-7,TRBV28,.,TGTGCCAGCAGCTTAACAGGGGTCCACGAGCAGTACTTC,CASSLTGVHEQYF
.,TRBJ2-3,TRBV5-1,.,TGCGCCAGCAGCTTGGCCGGGCAGGGAAGCACAGATACGCAGTATTTT,CASSLAGQGSTDTQYF
.,TRBJ2-7,TRBV4-1,.,TGCGCCAGCAGCCGGGGGACCTCAAACACCTACGAGCAGTACTTC,CASSRGTSNTYEQYF
.,TRBJ2-2,TRBV28,.,TGTGCCACTCTTCCCGGGACACCAAACACCGGGGAGCTGTTTTTT,CATLPGTPNTGELFF
.,TRBJ1-3,TRBV28,.,TGTGCCACCGCCTATGGTACCATATATTTT,CATAYGTIYF
TRBD2,TRBJ2-3,TRBV6-1,.,TGTGCCACTGTTCGGACTAGCGGGAGGCCAGATACGCAGTATTTT,CATVRTSGRPDTQYF
.,TRBJ1-1,TRBV18,few,TGTGCCAGCTCACCCCGAGTAAACACTGAAGCTTTCTTT,CASSPRVNTEAFF
TRBD1,TRBJ2-4,TRBV7-2,.,TGTGCCAGCAGCTTAGTGGGGACAGAAGAAAACATTCAGTACTTC,CASSLVGTEENIQYF
.,TRBJ2-7,TRBV4-1,few,TGCGCCAGCAGCCAAGACGCCATATGGAGGCTCCCGGCTCGGTACTTC,CASSQDAIWRLPARYF
.,TRBJ2-1,TRBV4-3,.,TGCGCCAGCAGCCAAGAACGAGGGGGGAAAGGCTACAATGAGCAGTTCTTC,CASSQERGGKGYNEQFF
.,TRBJ2-5,TRBV28,.,TGTGCCAGCAGTTTGTCTGGGGGAAGGGAGACCCAGTACTTC,CASSLSGGRETQYF
TRBD1,TRBJ1-1,TRBV29-1,.,TGCAACGCTGGACAGGGAGGGACTGAAGCTTTCTTT,CNAGQGGTEAFF